The present T cell receptor beta chain was sequenced within a study of T cell responses to AZD1222 COVID-19 vaccine. Study results and limitations: Among the donors, most were white British and more were female, and clonal diversity was possibly underestimated. Close to half of all spike-specific TCRs reportedly target regions of the variants that are unmutated. Repertoires were sampled only after the peak T cell response. CD4 TCRs linked to vaccination spanned spike, dominating at 160-218 and 743-854.

Details on this clone: What it recognizes is unknown.

The method was immunoSEQ multiplex PCR; TCRdb's version includes in-frame clones alone and lacks a portion of them. This repertoire shows about 100,000 clones, 89% found once; its top ten account for around 3.3%. This receptor was identified in an adult in good health. This material consisted of peripheral blood, taken on day 0 of MenACWY control vaccination.

The DNA of the CDR3 is TGCGCCAGCAGCCAGCCTCGGGACAGGGTTAACTATGGCTACACCTTC. Amino acid sequence: CASSQPRDRVNYGYTF. This chain joins TRBV4-1 and TRBJ1-2; 9 positions agree with TRBD1. This CDR3 has 16 residues. V lost 3 bases to trimming and J lost 1 base; unmatched junction nucleotides: 6. Germline V gives CDR1 MGHRA, CDR2 YSYEKL.